Below, 10 T cell receptor beta chains from the same sample are listed, as sequenced in a study of shared clonotypes between healthy human individuals. Some clones are missing from TCRdb's copy, which holds only in-frame ones; the method was immunoSEQ multiplex PCR. Of around 2,000,000 clones listed, roughly 95% are singletons. CD45RO-negative CD8 cells positively selected for CCR7 made up the naive population, which excluded terminally differentiated effector memory CD45RA+ cells. The sequencing sample was made of naive CD8+ T cells sorted from blood. The receptors derive from a man between 18 and 35 years old in good health.

Notes on this clone: At one end the junction does not follow the germline gene, possibly because of a read error. The chain joins TRBV7-7 to TRBJ2-5, with 13 bases fitting TRBD2. The CDR3 sequence is 15 residues long. From germline, CDR1 is SSHAT and CDR2 FNYEAQ (reference sequence). Written as DNA, the CDR3 is TGTGCTAGCAAGAGGACTAGCGGGGGTTCTGAGACCCAGTACTTC. It specifies CASKRTSGGSETQYF.

The sample holds one count of this clone. The genes are TRBV18 and TRBJ1-1; maybe TRBD1 (5 bases). Germline V lookup: CDR1 KGHSH, CDR2 LQKENI. The V end lost 6 bases, the J end lost 4 bases, and 21 bases lay between the germline ends. The CDR3 loop spans 16 amino acids. The CDR3 DNA is TGTGCCAGCTCCCTCACTAGGGGACCGGGGAGCACTGAAGCTTTCTTT. This translates into CASSLTRGPGSTEAFF.

J is TRBJ1-1 and V is TRBV27; D is unresolved. From germline, CDR1 is MNHEY and CDR2 SMNVEV (reference sequence). Trimming cost V 1 base and J 1 base, with 13 bases left between them. The CDR3 is 16 residues long. The CDR3 reads CASSLLQVGPNTEAFF. The CDR3 DNA follows: TGTGCCAGCAGTTTATTGCAGGTTGGGCCGAACACTGAAGCTTTCTTT.

With respect to this clone: At one of its ends the junction is not consistent with the germline gene, which may arise from a read error. The gene calls are TRBV7-7 and TRBJ2-2; 8 bases fit TRBD1. The length of the CDR3 is 16 residues. The V gene's germline CDR1 is SSHAT and CDR2 FNYEAQ (reference sequence). This CDR3 is CASSPEDRVNTGELFF. The CDR3 nucleotides are TGTGCTAGCAGCCCCGAGGACAGGGTGAACACCGGGGAGCTGTTTTTT. The full variable domain, completed using reference TRBV7-7 and TRBJ2-2, is GAGVSQSPRYKVTKRGQDVTLRCDPISSHATLYWYQQALGQGPEFLTYFNYEAQPDKSGLPSDRFSAERPEGSISTLTIQRTEQRDSAMYRCASSPEDRVNTGELFFGEGSRLTVL.

The gene calls are TRBV5-1 and TRBJ2-1; 9 nucleotides align to TRBD2. This CDR3 comprises 17 residues. The germline gives CDR1 SGHRS, CDR2 YFSETQ. V shed 1 base and J 1 base; nucleotides not matched to a gene: 6. CDR3 bases: TGCGCCAGCAGCTTGAGACAGCGGGAGGTATCCTACAATGAGCAGTTCTTC. Protein sequence: CASSLRQREVSYNEQFF.

This clone showed up just a few times. The chain uses TRBV6-1 and TRBJ2-7; 8 bases map to TRBD1. CDR1 is MNHNS and CDR2 is SASEGT in the germline V gene. The CDR3 spans 15 residues. V lost 5 bases to trimming and J lost 4 bases; unmatched junction nucleotides: 10. The CDR3 nucleotides read TGTGCCAGCAGTCAGGGGGCCCACGGACCATACGAGCAGTACTTC. Protein: CASSQGAHGPYEQYF.

This clone has a single count. V is TRBV4-1 and J is TRBJ2-7; a possible D gene is TRBD1 (6 bases). Per the germline V gene, CDR1 is MGHRA and CDR2 is YSYEKL. The germline V and J ends were trimmed by 6 bases and 3 bases, with 15 bases remaining between them. The length of the CDR3 is 14 residues. In nucleotides, the CDR3 is TGCGCCAGCAGTCTACAGGGAACCAACTACGAGCAGTACTTC. This encodes CASSLQGTNYEQYF.

V and J are TRBV7-9 and TRBJ1-2, with 10 bases that match TRBD1. There are 14 residues in the CDR3. The germline V gene has CDR1 SEHNR and CDR2 FQNEAQ (reference sequence). After removal of 1 base from V and 6 bases from J, the junction contained 2 bases not matched to a gene. The CDR3 reads CASSLGGTGDGYTF. In DNA form, the CDR3 reads TGTGCCAGCAGCTTAGGAGGGACAGGGGATGGCTACACCTTC.

CDR3 in amino acids: CAWSMGIGSEYEQYF. CDR3 nucleotides: TGTGCCTGGAGCATGGGGATAGGCTCGGAATACGAGCAGTACTTC. The rearrangement uses TRBV30 and TRBJ2-7; D is ambiguous. In germline, CDR1 is GTSNPN, CDR2 SVGIG (reference sequence). Between the trimmed V and J ends, which lost 3 bases and 4 bases, there was a span of 19 bases. The CDR3 runs 15 residues.

The chain has TRBV7-9 and TRBJ2-5; D might be TRBD1 (6 bases). The CDR3 extends over 12 amino acids. Germline V CDR1 and CDR2: SEHNR, FQNEAQ (reference sequence). Deletions cut 5 bases from V and 4 bases from J, with 8 bases between. CDR3 sequence reads: CASSKQGETQYF. The DNA for the CDR3 is TGTGCCAGCAGCAAACAGGGAGAGACCCAGTACTTC.